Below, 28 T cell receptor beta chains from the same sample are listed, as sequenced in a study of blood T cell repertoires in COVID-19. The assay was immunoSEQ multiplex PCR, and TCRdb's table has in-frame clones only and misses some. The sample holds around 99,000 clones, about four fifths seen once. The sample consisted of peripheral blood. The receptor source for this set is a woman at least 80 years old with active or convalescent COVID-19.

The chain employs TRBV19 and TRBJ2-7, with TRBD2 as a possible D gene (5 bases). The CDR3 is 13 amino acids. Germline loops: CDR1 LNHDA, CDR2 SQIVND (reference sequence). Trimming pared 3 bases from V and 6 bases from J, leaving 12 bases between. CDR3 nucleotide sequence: TGTGCCAGTAGTATTCTGGGCGGGCCCGAGCAGTACTTC. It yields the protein CASSILGGPEQYF.

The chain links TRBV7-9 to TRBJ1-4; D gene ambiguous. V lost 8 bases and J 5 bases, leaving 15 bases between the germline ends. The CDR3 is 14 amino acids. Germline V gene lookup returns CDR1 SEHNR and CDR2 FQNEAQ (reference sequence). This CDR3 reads CASATSSQNEKLFF. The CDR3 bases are TGTGCCAGCGCGACAAGCTCCCAGAATGAAAAACTGTTTTTT.

The CDR3 protein is CASSRLLSPLHF. The DNA of the CDR3 is TGTGCCAGCAGCCGGTTGCTCTCACCCCTCCACTTT. The chain links TRBV7-2 to TRBJ1-6; no reliable D call. V gave up 5 bases and J gave up 10 bases, with 9 bases separating them. Germline loops: CDR1 SGHTA, CDR2 FQGNSA. The CDR3 covers 12 residues.

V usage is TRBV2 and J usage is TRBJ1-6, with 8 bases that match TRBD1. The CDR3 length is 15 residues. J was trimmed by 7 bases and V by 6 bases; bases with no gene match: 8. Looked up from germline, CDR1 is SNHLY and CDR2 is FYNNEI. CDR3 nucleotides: TGTGCCAGCAGAGACAGGGGAGGTGGAAATTCACCCCTCCACTTT. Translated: CASRDRGGGNSPLHF.

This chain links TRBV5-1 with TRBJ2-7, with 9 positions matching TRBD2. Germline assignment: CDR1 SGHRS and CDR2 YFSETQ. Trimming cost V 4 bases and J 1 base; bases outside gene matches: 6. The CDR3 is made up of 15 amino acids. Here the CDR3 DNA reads TGCGCCAGCAGCCCCGGGACTAGCAATTCCTACGAGCAGTACTTC. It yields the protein CASSPGTSNSYEQYF. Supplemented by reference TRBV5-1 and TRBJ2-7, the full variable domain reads KAGVTQTPRYLIKTRGQQVTLSCSPISGHRSVSWYQQTPGQGLQFLFEYFSETQRNKGNFPGRFSGRQFSNSRSEMNVSTLELGDSALYLCASSPGTSNSYEQYFGPGTRLTVT.

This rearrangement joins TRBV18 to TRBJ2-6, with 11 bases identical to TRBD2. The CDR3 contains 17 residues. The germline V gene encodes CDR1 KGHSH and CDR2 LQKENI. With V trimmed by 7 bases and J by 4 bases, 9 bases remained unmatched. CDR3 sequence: CASYGTSGSDGANVLTF. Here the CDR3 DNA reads TGTGCCAGCTACGGGACTAGCGGCTCCGACGGGGCCAACGTCCTGACTTTC.

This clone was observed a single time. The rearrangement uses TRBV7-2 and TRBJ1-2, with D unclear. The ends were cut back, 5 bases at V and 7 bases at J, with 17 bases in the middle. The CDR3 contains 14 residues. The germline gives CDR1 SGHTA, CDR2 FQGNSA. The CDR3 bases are TGTGCCAGCAGCCCCTGGAGGGCGCCGGGTGGCTACACCTTC. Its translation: CASSPWRAPGGYTF.

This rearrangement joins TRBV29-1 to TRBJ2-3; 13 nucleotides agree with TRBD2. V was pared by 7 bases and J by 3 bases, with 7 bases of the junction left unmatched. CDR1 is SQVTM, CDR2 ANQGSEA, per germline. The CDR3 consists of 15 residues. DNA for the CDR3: TGCAGCGCTATCGGACTAGCGGGAGATACAGATACGCAGTATTTT. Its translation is CSAIGLAGDTDTQYF.

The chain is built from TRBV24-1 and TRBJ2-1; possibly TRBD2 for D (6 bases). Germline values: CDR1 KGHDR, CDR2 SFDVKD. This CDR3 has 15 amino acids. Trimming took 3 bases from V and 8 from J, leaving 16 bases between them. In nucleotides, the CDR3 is TGTGCCACCAGTGATAGCGGGCCCACTGGCGATGAGCAGTTCTTC. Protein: CATSDSGPTGDEQFF.

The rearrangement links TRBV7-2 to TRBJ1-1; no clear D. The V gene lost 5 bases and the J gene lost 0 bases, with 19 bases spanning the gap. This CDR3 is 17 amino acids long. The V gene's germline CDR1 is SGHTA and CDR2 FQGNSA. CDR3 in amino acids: CASSPEMGSPLNTEAFF. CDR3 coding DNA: TGTGCCAGCAGCCCGGAGATGGGGAGCCCTTTGAACACTGAAGCTTTCTTT.

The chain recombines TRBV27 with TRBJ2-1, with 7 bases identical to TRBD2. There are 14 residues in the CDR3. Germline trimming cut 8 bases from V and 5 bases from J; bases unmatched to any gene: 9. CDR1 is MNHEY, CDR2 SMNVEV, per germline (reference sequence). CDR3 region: CASRGLAAHNEQFF. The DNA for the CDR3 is TGTGCCAGCCGGGGCCTAGCGGCTCACAATGAGCAGTTCTTC.

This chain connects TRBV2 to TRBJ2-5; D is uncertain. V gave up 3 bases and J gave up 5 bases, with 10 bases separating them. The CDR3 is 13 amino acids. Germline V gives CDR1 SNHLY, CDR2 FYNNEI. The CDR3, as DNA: TGTGCCAGCAGTGATTCGGAGTTGGAGACCCAGTACTTC. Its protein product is CASSDSELETQYF. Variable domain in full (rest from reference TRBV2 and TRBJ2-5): EPEVTQTPSHQVTQMGQEVILRCVPISNHLYFYWYRQILGQKVEFLVSFYNNEISEKSEIFDDQFSVERPDGSNFTLKIRSTKLEDSAMYFCASSDSELETQYFGPGTRLLVL.

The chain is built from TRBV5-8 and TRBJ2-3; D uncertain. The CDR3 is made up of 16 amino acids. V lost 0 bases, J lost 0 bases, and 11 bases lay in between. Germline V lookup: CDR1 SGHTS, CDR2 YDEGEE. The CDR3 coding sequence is TGTGCCAGCAGCTTGGAAGAGCCCCCTAGCACAGATACGCAGTATTTT. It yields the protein CASSLEEPPSTDTQYF.

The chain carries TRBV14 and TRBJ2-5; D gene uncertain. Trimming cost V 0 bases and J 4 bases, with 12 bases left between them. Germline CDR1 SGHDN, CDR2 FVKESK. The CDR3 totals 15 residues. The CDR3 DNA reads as TGTGCCAGCAGCCAAGATCCCGATCCGGGAGAGACCCAGTACTTC. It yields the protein CASSQDPDPGETQYF.

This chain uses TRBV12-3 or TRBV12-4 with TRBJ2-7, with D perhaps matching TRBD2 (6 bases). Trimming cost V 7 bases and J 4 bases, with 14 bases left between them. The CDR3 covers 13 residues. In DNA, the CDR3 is TGTGCCAGCACCGGGAGCCCTTTGTACGAGCAGTACTTC. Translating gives CASTGSPLYEQYF.

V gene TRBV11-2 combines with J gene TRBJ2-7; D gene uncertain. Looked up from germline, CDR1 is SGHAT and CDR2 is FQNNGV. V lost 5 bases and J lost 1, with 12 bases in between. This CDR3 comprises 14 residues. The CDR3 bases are TGTGCCAGCAGCCAGTACCATTCATCCTACGAGCAGTACTTC. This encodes CASSQYHSSYEQYF.

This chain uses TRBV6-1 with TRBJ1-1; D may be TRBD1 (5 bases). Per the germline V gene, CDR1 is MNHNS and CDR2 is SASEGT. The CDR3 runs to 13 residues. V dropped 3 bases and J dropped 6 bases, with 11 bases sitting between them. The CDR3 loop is CASSDHRWAEAFF. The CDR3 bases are TGTGCCAGCAGTGACCACAGGTGGGCTGAAGCTTTCTTT.

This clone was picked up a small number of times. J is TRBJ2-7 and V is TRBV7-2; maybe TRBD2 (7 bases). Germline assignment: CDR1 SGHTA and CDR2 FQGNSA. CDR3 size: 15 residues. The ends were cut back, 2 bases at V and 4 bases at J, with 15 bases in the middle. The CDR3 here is CASSLLAGQGYEQYF. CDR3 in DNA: TGTGCCAGCAGCTTATTAGCGGGCCAGGGGTACGAGCAGTACTTC.

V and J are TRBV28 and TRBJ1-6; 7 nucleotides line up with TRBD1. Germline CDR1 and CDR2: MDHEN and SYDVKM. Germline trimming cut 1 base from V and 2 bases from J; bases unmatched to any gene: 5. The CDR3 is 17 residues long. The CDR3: CASSLSFGTAYNSPLHF. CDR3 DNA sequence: TGTGCCAGCAGTTTATCATTCGGGACAGCCTATAATTCACCCCTCCACTTT.

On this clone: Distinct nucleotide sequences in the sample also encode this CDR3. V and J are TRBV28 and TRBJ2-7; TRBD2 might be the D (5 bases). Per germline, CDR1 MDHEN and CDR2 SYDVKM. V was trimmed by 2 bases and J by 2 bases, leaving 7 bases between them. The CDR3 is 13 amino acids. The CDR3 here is CASSLAGAYEQYF. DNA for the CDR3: TGTGCCAGCAGTTTAGCGGGCGCCTACGAGCAGTACTTC.

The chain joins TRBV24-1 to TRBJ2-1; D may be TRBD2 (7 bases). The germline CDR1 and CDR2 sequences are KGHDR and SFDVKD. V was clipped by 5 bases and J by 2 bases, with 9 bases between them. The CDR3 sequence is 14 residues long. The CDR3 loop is CATSGRGPYNEQFF. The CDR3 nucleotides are TGTGCCACCAGTGGGCGGGGGCCCTACAATGAGCAGTTCTTC.

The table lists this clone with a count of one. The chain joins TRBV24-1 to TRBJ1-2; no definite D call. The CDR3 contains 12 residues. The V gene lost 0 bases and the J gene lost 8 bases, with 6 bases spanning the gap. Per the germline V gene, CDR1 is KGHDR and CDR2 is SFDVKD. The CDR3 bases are TGTGCCACCAGTGATTTGACCTACGGCTACACCTTC. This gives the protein CATSDLTYGYTF.

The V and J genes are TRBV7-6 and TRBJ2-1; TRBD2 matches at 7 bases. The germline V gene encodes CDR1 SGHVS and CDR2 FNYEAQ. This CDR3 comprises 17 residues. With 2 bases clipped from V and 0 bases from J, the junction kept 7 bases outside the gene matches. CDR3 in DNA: TGTGCCAGCAGCTTAATGGGTGGCGGGAGCTCCTACAATGAGCAGTTCTTC. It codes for CASSLMGGGSSYNEQFF.

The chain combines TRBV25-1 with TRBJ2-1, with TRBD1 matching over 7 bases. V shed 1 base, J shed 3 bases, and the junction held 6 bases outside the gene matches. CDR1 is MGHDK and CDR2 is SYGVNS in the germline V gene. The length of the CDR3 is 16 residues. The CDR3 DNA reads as TGTGCCAGCAGTGAATCGGGGCAGGGGGACTACAATGAGCAGTTCTTC. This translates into CASSESGQGDYNEQFF.

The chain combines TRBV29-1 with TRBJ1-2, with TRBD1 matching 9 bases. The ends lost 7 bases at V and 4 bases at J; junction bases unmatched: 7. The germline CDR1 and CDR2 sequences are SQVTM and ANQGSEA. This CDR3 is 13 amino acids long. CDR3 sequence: CSAEGQGSYGYTF. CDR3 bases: TGCAGCGCCGAAGGACAGGGGAGCTATGGCTACACCTTC. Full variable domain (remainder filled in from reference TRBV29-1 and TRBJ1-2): SAVISQKPSRDICQRGTSLTIQCQVDSQVTMMFWYRQQPGQSLTLIATANQGSEATYESGFVIDKFPISRPNLTFSTLTVSNMSPEDSSIYLCSAEGQGSYGYTFGSGTRLTVV.

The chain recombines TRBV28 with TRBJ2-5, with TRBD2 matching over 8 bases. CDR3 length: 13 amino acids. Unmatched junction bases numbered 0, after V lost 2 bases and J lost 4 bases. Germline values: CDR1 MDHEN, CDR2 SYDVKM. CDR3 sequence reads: CASSLLAGETQYF. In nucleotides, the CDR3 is TGTGCCAGCAGTTTACTAGCGGGAGAGACCCAGTACTTC. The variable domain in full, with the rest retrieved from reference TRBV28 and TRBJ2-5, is DVKVTQSSRYLVKRTGEKVFLECVQDMDHENMFWYRQDPGLGLRLIYFSYDVKMKEKGDIPEGYSVSREKKERFSLILESASTNQTSMYLCASSLLAGETQYFGPGTRLLVL.

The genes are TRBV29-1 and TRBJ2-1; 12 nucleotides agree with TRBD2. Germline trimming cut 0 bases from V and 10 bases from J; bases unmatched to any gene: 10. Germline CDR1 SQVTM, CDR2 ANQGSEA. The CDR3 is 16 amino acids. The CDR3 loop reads CSVEDPASGRAGEQFF. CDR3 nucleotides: TGCAGCGTTGAAGATCCGGCTAGCGGGAGGGCCGGAGAGCAGTTCTTC.

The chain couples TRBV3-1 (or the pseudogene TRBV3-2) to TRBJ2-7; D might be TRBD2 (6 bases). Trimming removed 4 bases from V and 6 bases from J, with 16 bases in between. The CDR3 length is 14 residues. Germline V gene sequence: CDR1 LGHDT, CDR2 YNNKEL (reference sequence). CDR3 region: CASSLRGGISEQYF. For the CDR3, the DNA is TGTGCCAGCAGCCTTCGTGGGGGGATAAGCGAGCAGTACTTC.